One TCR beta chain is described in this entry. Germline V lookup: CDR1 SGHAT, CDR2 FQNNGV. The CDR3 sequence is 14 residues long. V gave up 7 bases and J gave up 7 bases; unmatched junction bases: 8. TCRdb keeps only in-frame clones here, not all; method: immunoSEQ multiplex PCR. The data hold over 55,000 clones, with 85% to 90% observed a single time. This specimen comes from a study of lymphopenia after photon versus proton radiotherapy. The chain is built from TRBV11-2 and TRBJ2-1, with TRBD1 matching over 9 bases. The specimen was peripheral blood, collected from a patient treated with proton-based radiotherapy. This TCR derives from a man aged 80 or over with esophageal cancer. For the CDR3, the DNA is TGTGCCAGCACCCGGGACAGGGTGACGAATGAGCAGTTCTTC. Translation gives CASTRDRVTNEQFF.